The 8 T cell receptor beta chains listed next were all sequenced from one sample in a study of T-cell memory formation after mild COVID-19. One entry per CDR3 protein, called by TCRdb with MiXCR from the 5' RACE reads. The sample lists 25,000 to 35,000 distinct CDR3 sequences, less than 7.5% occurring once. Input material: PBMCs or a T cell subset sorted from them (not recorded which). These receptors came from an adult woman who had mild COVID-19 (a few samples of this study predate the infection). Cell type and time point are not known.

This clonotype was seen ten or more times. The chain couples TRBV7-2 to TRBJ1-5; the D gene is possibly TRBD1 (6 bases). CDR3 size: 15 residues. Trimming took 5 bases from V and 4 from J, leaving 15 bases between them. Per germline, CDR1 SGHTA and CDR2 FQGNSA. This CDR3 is CASSIYRARNQPQHF. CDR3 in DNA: TGTGCCAGCAGCATATACAGGGCCCGTAATCAGCCCCAGCATTTT.

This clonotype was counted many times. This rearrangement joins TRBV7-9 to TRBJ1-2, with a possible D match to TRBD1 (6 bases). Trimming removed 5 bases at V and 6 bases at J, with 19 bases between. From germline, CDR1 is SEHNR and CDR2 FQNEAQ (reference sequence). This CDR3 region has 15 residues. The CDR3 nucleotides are TGTGCCAGCAGCGCCGCGACAGGATGGGTTGATGGCTACACCTTC. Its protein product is CASSAATGWVDGYTF. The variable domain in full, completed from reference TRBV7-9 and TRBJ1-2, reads DTGVSQNPRHKITKRGQNVTFRCDPISEHNRLYWYRQTLGQGPEFLTYFQNEAQLEKSRLLSDRFSAERPKGSFSTLEIQRTEQGDSAMYLCASSAATGWVDGYTFGSGTRLTVV.

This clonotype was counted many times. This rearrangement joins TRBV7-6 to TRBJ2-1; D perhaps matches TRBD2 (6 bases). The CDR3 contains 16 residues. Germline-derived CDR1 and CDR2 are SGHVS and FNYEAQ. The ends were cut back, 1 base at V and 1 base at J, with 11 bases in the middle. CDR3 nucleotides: TGTGCCAGCAGCTTAGGAGGTGGGACTTCCTACAATGAGCAGTTCTTC. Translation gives CASSLGGGTSYNEQFF.

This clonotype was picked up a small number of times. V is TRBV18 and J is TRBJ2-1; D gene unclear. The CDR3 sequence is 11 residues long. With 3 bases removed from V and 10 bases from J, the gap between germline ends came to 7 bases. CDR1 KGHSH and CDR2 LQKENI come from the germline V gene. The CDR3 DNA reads TGTGCCAGCTCACCCGATTGGGAGCAGTTCTTC. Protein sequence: CASSPDWEQFF. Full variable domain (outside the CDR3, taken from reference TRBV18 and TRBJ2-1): NAGVMQNPRHLVRRRGQEARLRCSPMKGHSHVYWYRQLPEEGLKFMVYLQKENIIDESGMPKERFSAEFPKEGPSILRIQQVVRGDSAAYFCASSPDWEQFFGPGTRLTVL.

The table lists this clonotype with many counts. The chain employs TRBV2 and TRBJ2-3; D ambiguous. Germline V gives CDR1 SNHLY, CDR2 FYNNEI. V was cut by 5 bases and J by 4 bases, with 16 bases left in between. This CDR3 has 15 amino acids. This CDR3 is CASSTGPQLADTQYF. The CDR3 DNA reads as TGTGCCAGCAGTACCGGGCCCCAGCTCGCAGATACGCAGTATTTT.

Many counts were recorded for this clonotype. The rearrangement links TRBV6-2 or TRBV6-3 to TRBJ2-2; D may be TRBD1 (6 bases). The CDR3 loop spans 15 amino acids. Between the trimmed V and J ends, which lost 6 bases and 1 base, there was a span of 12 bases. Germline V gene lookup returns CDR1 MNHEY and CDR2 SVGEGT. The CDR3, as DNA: TGTGCCAGCAGATACAGGGTTCTGAACACCGGGGAGCTGTTTTTT. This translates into CASRYRVLNTGELFF.

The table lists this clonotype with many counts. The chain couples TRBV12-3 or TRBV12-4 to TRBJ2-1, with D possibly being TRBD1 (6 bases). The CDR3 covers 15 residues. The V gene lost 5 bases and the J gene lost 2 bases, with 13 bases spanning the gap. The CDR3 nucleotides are TGTGCCAGCAGTCCACAGGGAGTTCCCTACAATGAGCAGTTCTTC. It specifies CASSPQGVPYNEQFF.

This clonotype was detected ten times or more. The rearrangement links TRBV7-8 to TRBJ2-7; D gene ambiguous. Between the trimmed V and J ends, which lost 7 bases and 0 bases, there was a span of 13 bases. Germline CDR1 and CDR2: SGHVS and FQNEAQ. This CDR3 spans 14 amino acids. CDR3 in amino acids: CASTLTGPSYEQYF. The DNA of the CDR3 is TGTGCCAGCACTCTAACCGGCCCCTCCTACGAGCAGTACTTC.